This entry lists 30 T cell receptor beta chains sequenced from one sample in a study of shared clonotypes between healthy human individuals. Terminally differentiated effector memory CD45RA+ cells were excluded by CCR7 positive selection of CD45RO-negative cells. This table comes from immunoSEQ multiplex PCR, and its TCRdb copy is limited to in-frame clones, with some not included. The table includes 550,000 to 750,000 clones, nearly 97% detected once. The sequenced sample consisted of naive CD8+ T cells sorted from blood. These receptors all stem from a woman aged 25 to 39 in good health.

The chain joins TRBV7-2 to TRBJ2-1; 10 positions agree with TRBD2. CDR1 and CDR2 from the germline V gene are SGHTA and FQGNSA. The J segment lost 7 bases and the V segment lost 1 base, leaving 10 bases of the junction unmatched. The CDR3 runs 17 residues. CDR3 residues: CASSLVVVAGGANEQFF. DNA of the CDR3: TGTGCCAGCAGCTTAGTAGTGGTAGCGGGAGGCGCGAATGAGCAGTTCTTC. Full variable domain (rest looked up from reference TRBV7-2 and TRBJ2-1): GAGVSQSPSNKVTEKGKDVELRCDPISGHTALYWYRQSLGQGLEFLIYFQGNSAPDKSGLPSDRFSAERTGGSVSTLTIQRTQQEDSAVYLCASSLVVVAGGANEQFFGPGTRLTVL.

J is TRBJ2-5 and V is TRBV4-2; a possible D gene is TRBD1 (6 bases). The tail of the sequence fits TRBJ2-7 better, so the J call may be wrong. CDR1 and CDR2 from the germline V gene are LGHNA and YNFKEQ. This CDR3 has 15 amino acids. CDR3 sequence: CASSQDVAGAYEQYF. For the CDR3, the DNA is TGTGCCAGCAGCCAAGACGTGGCAGGGGCCTACGAGCAGTACTTC.

This clone was seen just once. The chain employs TRBV4-1 and TRBJ1-6; D possibly corresponds to TRBD1 (5 bases). Trimming left V 4 bases short and J 6 bases short, with 19 bases between. Looked up from germline, CDR1 is MGHRA and CDR2 is YSYEKL. The CDR3 sequence is 17 residues long. CDR3: CASSRTAARDLNSPLHF. In DNA form, the CDR3 reads TGCGCCAGCAGCCGCACAGCGGCTCGGGACCTTAATTCACCCCTCCACTTT.

The chain has TRBV7-9 and TRBJ1-1; TRBD1 is a possible D gene (6 bases). Germline loops: CDR1 SEHNR, CDR2 FQNEAQ (reference sequence). This CDR3 is 13 amino acids long. The V end was cut by 4 bases, the J end by 5 bases, with 11 bases between. The DNA for the CDR3 is TGTGCCAGCAGCTCCCCAGGGGAAACTGAAGCTTTCTTT. As protein: CASSSPGETEAFF.

The chain is built from TRBV5-1 and TRBJ2-3; 8 bases match TRBD2. The germline CDR1 and CDR2 sequences are SGHRS and YFSETQ. The CDR3 totals 14 residues. V was clipped by 4 bases and J by 5 bases; unmatched bases: 6. The DNA for the CDR3 is TGCGCCAGCAGCCGAGGGCTAGCGGGAGATACGCAGTATTTT. Residues: CASSRGLAGDTQYF.

This clone came up once. This chain uses TRBV7-9 with TRBJ2-1; no clear D gene. V was cut by 2 bases and J by 5 bases, with 10 bases left in between. Germline CDR1 SEHNR, CDR2 FQNEAQ (reference sequence). The CDR3 runs 14 residues. The CDR3 DNA follows: TGTGCCAGCAGCTTAAGACTTCGCGACAATGAGCAGTTCTTC. Encoded protein: CASSLRLRDNEQFF.

The chain uses TRBV13 and TRBJ2-7; weak D call: TRBD1 (6 bases). Trimming took 8 bases from V and 3 from J, leaving 8 bases between them. Germline CDR1 and CDR2: PRHDT and FYEKMQ (reference sequence). The CDR3 runs 11 residues. The CDR3 sequence is CASGDIYEQYF. CDR3 coding DNA: TGTGCCAGCGGGGACATCTACGAGCAGTACTTC.

The chain couples TRBV19 to TRBJ1-5, with no clear D. V was trimmed by 3 bases and J by 7 bases, leaving 19 bases between them. There are 16 residues in the CDR3. Germline V lookup: CDR1 LNHDA, CDR2 SQIVND (reference sequence). The CDR3: CASSIQANLGRQPQHF. DNA of the CDR3: TGTGCCAGTAGTATTCAGGCAAACCTAGGGCGGCAGCCCCAGCATTTT.

The gene calls are TRBV7-2 and TRBJ2-3; unclear D gene. The CDR3 spans 15 residues. Deletions cut 1 base from V and 5 bases from J, with 13 bases between. Germline-derived CDR1 and CDR2 are SGHTA and FQGNSA. CDR3 protein: CASSLVGHHGDTQYF. As DNA, the CDR3 is TGTGCCAGCAGCTTAGTGGGTCATCACGGAGATACGCAGTATTTT.

The chain links TRBV13 to TRBJ2-3; TRBD1 agrees at 8 bases. J lost 2 bases, V lost 4 bases, and 5 bases had no gene match. Per germline, CDR1 PRHDT and CDR2 FYEKMQ (reference sequence). The CDR3 totals 15 residues. The CDR3 reads CASSSGQAFTDTQYF. As DNA, the CDR3 is TGTGCCAGCAGCTCGGGACAGGCATTCACAGATACGCAGTATTTT. Supplemented by reference TRBV13 and TRBJ2-3, the full variable domain reads AAGVIQSPRHLIKEKRETATLKCYPIPRHDTVYWYQQGPGQDPQFLISFYEKMQSDKGSIPDRFSAQQFSDYHSELNMSSLELGDSALYFCASSSGQAFTDTQYFGPGTRLTVL.

The rearrangement joins TRBV5-8 to TRBJ1-2, with TRBD1 matching 9 bases. CDR1 is SGHTS, CDR2 YDEGEE, per germline. Trimming removed 4 bases from V and 5 bases from J; junction bases left unmatched: 6. The CDR3 consists of 14 residues. The CDR3 loop reads CASSTDRGGYGYTF. The CDR3, as DNA: TGTGCCAGCAGCACGGACAGGGGCGGGTATGGCTACACCTTC.

The chain employs TRBV27 and TRBJ2-1; 7 bases fit TRBD2. With 5 bases clipped from V and 0 bases from J, the junction kept 10 bases outside the gene matches. CDR1 is MNHEY, CDR2 SMNVEV, per germline (reference sequence). This CDR3 is 17 amino acids long. CDR3 sequence reads: CASSPYGSGFSYNEQFF. The CDR3 bases are TGTGCCAGCAGTCCCTATGGTAGCGGGTTCTCCTACAATGAGCAGTTCTTC.

The chain uses TRBV9 and TRBJ1-3; the D gene is possibly TRBD1 (5 bases). The CDR3 covers 16 residues. Germline CDR1 reads SGDLS; CDR2 reads YYNGEE. Trimming shortened V by 4 bases and J by 0 bases, and 14 bases separated the two germline ends. CDR3 sequence reads: CASSLDAGGSGNTIYF. The CDR3 DNA follows: TGTGCCAGCAGCCTAGACGCCGGGGGCTCTGGAAACACCATATATTTT.

The sample holds one count of this clone. V and J are TRBV19 and TRBJ2-1; D unclear. Trimming left V 9 bases short and J 5 bases short, with 11 bases between. CDR3 length: 12 amino acids. Germline lookup yields CDR1 LNHDA and CDR2 SQIVND (reference sequence). The CDR3 DNA follows: TGTGCCAGCAGAATATCCCACAATGAGCAGTTCTTC. As protein: CASRISHNEQFF.

The V and J genes are TRBV5-6 and TRBJ2-5; tentatively, D is TRBD2 (6 bases). The J call may be incorrect, as the DNA end agrees better with TRBJ2-7. CDR3 length equals 14 residues. In germline, CDR1 is SGHDT, CDR2 YYEEEE. The CDR3 reads CASSLSMRENEQYF. CDR3 DNA sequence: TGTGCCAGCAGCTTGTCTATGCGGGAAAACGAGCAGTACTTC.

The chain couples TRBV27 to TRBJ1-1, with D hard to call. Germline loops: CDR1 MNHEY, CDR2 SMNVEV (reference sequence). Trimming removed 0 bases at V and 2 bases at J, with 10 bases between. This CDR3 has 15 residues. In DNA form, the CDR3 reads TGTGCCAGCAGTTTATCGCTGACACAAAACACTGAAGCTTTCTTT. Amino acids: CASSLSLTQNTEAFF.

The chain links TRBV27 to TRBJ2-1, with a possible D match to TRBD2 (6 bases). The V end lost 6 bases, the J end lost 15 bases, and 15 bases lay between the germline ends. Germline CDR1 and CDR2: MNHEY and SMNVEV (reference sequence). The CDR3 is 11 amino acids. The CDR3 here is CASRGRGYWFF. The CDR3 DNA reads as TGTGCCAGCAGAGGGCGGGGTTACTGGTTCTTC.

The V call is TRBV27, the J call TRBJ1-5; D is uncertain. Germline CDR1 reads MNHEY; CDR2 reads SMNVEV (reference sequence). The CDR3 runs to 13 residues. V was pared by 0 bases and J by 6 bases, with 6 bases between. The CDR3 region has the DNA TGTGCCAGCAGTTTATCTCCAGGTCAGCCCCAGCATTTT. Translated: CASSLSPGQPQHF.

The chain recombines TRBV4-2 with TRBJ1-2; D ambiguous. CDR1 and CDR2 from the germline V gene are LGHNA and YNFKEQ. V lost 0 bases, J lost 6 bases, and 17 bases lay in between. CDR3 length: 16 residues. CDR3 DNA sequence: TGTGCCAGCAGCCAAGATGGTTCAGATAGTACGAATGGCTACACCTTC. Its protein is CASSQDGSDSTNGYTF.

This chain uses TRBV29-1 with TRBJ2-2; possibly TRBD1 or TRBD2 for D (6 bases each). The CDR3 spans 16 residues. Germline V CDR1 and CDR2: SQVTM, ANQGSEA. Trimming shortened V by 6 bases and J by 3 bases, and 20 bases separated the two germline ends. CDR3 sequence (DNA): TGCAGCGTAGGCAGGGGAAGCGGGTCGGACACCGGGGAGCTGTTTTTT. It translates to CSVGRGSGSDTGELFF.

V is TRBV7-9 and J is TRBJ2-7, with TRBD1 matching 10 bases. The CDR3 covers 15 residues. V lost 3 bases to trimming and J lost 7 bases; unmatched junction nucleotides: 9. The germline V gene has CDR1 SEHNR and CDR2 FQNEAQ (reference sequence). The CDR3: CASSFGGDRGGEQYF. The CDR3 nucleotides read TGTGCCAGCAGCTTTGGTGGGGACAGGGGAGGGGAGCAGTACTTC.

The V call is TRBV28, the J call TRBJ2-1; D gene uncertain. This CDR3 contains 15 residues. Germline lookup yields CDR1 MDHEN and CDR2 SYDVKM. Trimming cost V 6 bases and J 0 bases, with 12 bases left between them. CDR3 nucleotide sequence: TGTGCCAGCAGCCCTGTAGGCAGCTCCTACAATGAGCAGTTCTTC. Protein sequence: CASSPVGSSYNEQFF. The variable domain in full, with the rest retrieved from reference TRBV28 and TRBJ2-1, is DVKVTQSSRYLVKRTGEKVFLECVQDMDHENMFWYRQDPGLGLRLIYFSYDVKMKEKGDIPEGYSVSREKKERFSLILESASTNQTSMYLCASSPVGSSYNEQFFGPGTRLTVL.

The chain uses TRBV9 and TRBJ2-1; 7 bases are a match to TRBD2. This CDR3 has 16 residues. Trimming removed 0 bases from V and 4 bases from J; junction bases left unmatched: 7. Looked up from germline, CDR1 is SGDLS and CDR2 is YYNGEE. The CDR3, as DNA: TGTGCCAGCAGCGTAGCTTCAGCGGGACTTTACAATGAGCAGTTCTTC. This sequence encodes CASSVASAGLYNEQFF.

This chain connects TRBV25-1 to TRBJ2-5; 8 bases line up with TRBD1. CDR3 length: 13 residues. With V trimmed by 6 bases and J by 5 bases, 5 bases remained unmatched. Germline V gene sequence: CDR1 MGHDK, CDR2 SYGVNS. CDR3 DNA sequence: TGTGCCAGCAGACAGGGGGGAAAGGAGACCCAGTACTTC. Amino acids: CASRQGGKETQYF.

The V call is TRBV28, the J call TRBJ1-4; 9 nucleotides align to TRBD1. The germline V gene encodes CDR1 MDHEN and CDR2 SYDVKM. Trimming removed 2 bases from V and 7 bases from J; junction bases left unmatched: 5. The length of the CDR3 is 15 residues. The CDR3 region has the DNA TGTGCCAGCAGTTTAGGGACAGGGAAGGGTGAAAAACTGTTTTTT. Its translation: CASSLGTGKGEKLFF. Full variable domain (outside the CDR3, taken from reference TRBV28 and TRBJ1-4): DVKVTQSSRYLVKRTGEKVFLECVQDMDHENMFWYRQDPGLGLRLIYFSYDVKMKEKGDIPEGYSVSREKKERFSLILESASTNQTSMYLCASSLGTGKGEKLFFGSGTQLSVL.

J is TRBJ2-3 and V is TRBV19, with 10 bases that match TRBD2. The CDR3 length is 15 residues. Germline CDR1 and CDR2: LNHDA and SQIVND (reference sequence). V gave up 6 bases and J gave up 4 bases; unmatched junction bases: 7. Here the CDR3 DNA reads TGTGCCAGTAGCCCCAAGCGGGAGGGTCCAGATACGCAGTATTTT. Translated, it gives CASSPKREGPDTQYF.

The chain uses TRBV13 and TRBJ2-1, with TRBD1 matching over 12 bases. The CDR3 contains 15 residues. With V trimmed by 4 bases and J by 7 bases, 5 bases remained unmatched. Germline V lookup: CDR1 PRHDT, CDR2 FYEKMQ (reference sequence). The CDR3 DNA is TGTGCCAGCAGCTCCGGGGACAGGGGGCTGAATGAGCAGTTCTTC. Translating gives CASSSGDRGLNEQFF. Combining the CDR3 with reference TRBV13 and TRBJ2-1 gives the whole variable domain AAGVIQSPRHLIKEKRETATLKCYPIPRHDTVYWYQQGPGQDPQFLISFYEKMQSDKGSIPDRFSAQQFSDYHSELNMSSLELGDSALYFCASSSGDRGLNEQFFGPGTRLTVL.

The chain couples TRBV4-1 to TRBJ2-3, with a weak D call TRBD2 (6 bases). Trimming removed 1 base from V and 4 bases from J, with 15 bases in between. Germline lookup yields CDR1 MGHRA and CDR2 YSYEKL. This CDR3 is 16 amino acids long. CDR3 region: CASSQARLGTSDTQYF. CDR3 sequence (DNA): TGCGCCAGCAGCCAAGCGAGACTAGGGACCTCAGATACGCAGTATTTT.

The chain couples TRBV7-6 to TRBJ2-7; TRBD2 might be the D (6 bases). The germline V gene has CDR1 SGHVS and CDR2 FNYEAQ. The CDR3 spans 17 residues. V lost 4 bases, J lost 3 bases, and 22 bases lay in between. The CDR3 is CASSSAVGGTPYYEQYF. The CDR3 DNA sequence: TGTGCCAGCAGCTCAGCGGTAGGAGGGACTCCATACTACGAGCAGTACTTC.

This CDR3 reads CASSGRSTEAFF. The CDR3 bases are TGTGCCAGCAGCGGGCGAAGCACTGAAGCTTTCTTT. The gene calls are TRBV9 and TRBJ1-1; D is ambiguous. The CDR3 length is 12 residues. Germline-derived CDR1 and CDR2 are SGDLS and YYNGEE. V was cut by 3 bases and J by 4 bases, with 7 bases left in between.